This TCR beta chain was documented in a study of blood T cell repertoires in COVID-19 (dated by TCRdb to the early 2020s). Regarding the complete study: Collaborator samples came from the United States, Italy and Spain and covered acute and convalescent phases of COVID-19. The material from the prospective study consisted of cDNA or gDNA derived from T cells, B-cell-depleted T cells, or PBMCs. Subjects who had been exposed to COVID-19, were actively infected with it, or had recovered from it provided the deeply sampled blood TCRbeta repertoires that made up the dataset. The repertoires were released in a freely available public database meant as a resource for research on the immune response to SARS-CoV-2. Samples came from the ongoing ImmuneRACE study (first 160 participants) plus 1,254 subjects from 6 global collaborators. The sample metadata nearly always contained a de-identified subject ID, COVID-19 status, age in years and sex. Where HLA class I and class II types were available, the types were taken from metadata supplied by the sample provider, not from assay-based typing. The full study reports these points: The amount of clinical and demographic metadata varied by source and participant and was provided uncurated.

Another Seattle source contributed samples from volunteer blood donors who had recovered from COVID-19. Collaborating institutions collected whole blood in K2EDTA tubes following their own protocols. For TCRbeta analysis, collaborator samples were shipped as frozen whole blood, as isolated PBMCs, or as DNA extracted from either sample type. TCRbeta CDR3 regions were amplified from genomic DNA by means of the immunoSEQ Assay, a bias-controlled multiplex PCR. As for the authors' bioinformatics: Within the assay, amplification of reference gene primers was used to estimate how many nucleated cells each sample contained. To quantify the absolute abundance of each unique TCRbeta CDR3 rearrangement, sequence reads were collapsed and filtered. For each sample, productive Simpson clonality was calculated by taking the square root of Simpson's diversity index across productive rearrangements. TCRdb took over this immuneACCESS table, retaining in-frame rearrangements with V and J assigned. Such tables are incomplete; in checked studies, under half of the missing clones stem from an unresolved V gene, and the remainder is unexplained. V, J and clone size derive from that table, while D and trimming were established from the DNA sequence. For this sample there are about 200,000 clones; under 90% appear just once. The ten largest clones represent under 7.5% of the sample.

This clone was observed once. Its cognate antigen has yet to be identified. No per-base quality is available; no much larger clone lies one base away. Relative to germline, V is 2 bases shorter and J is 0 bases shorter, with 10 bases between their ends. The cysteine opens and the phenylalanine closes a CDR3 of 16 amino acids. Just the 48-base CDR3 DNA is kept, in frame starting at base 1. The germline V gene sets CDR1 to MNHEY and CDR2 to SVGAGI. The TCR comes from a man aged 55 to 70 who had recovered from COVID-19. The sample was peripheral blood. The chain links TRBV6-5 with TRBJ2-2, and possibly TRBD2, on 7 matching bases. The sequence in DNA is TGTGCCAGCAGTTACGAGGGGGGGTCGAACACCGGGGAGCTGTTTTTT. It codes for CASSYEGGSNTGELFF.